The 30 T cell receptor beta chains listed next were all sequenced from one sample in a study of early T cells in non-severe SARS-CoV-2 infection. In TCRdb, the 5' RACE reads were re-called with MiXCR into one record per CDR3 protein. The sample records tens of thousands of distinct CDR3 sequences, 7.5% to 9.5% being singletons. Sequencing used whole blood, obtained at baseline. The receptor source for this set is an adult who was a healthcare worker with PCR-confirmed SARS-CoV-2 infection or an uninfected control (not recorded which).

The CDR3 reads CASSPHLGDPQETQYF. CDR3 bases: TGTGCCAGCAGCCCTCACCTCGGGGACCCTCAAGAGACCCAGTACTTC. The chain couples TRBV9 to TRBJ2-5; either TRBD1 or TRBD2 may fit D (5 bases each). The CDR3 contains 16 residues. With 4 bases removed from V and 2 bases from J, the gap between germline ends came to 18 bases. Germline CDR1 is SGDLS and CDR2 is YYNGEE.

This clonotype was counted only a few times. The chain joins TRBV7-9 to TRBJ2-7; D is ambiguous. Germline CDR1 reads SEHNR; CDR2 reads FQNEAQ (reference sequence). The V gene lost 5 bases and the J gene lost 2 bases, with 13 bases spanning the gap. The CDR3 extends over 14 amino acids. The CDR3 bases are TGTGCCAGCAGCCCCCCTACCTCTACCTACGAGCAGTACTTC. This encodes CASSPPTSTYEQYF.

This clonotype was counted a few times. V is TRBV9 and J is TRBJ1-4; no reliable D call. V lost 7 bases and J 8 bases, leaving 18 bases between the germline ends. Looked up from germline, CDR1 is SGDLS and CDR2 is YYNGEE. There are 14 residues in the CDR3. The CDR3: CASAAQASDEKLFF. CDR3 DNA: TGTGCCAGCGCAGCGCAGGCATCTGACGAAAAACTGTTTTTT.

This clonotype turned up a few times. The rearrangement links TRBV27 to TRBJ2-3, with D unresolved. Trimming pared 6 bases from V and 5 bases from J, leaving 12 bases between. The CDR3 is 13 amino acids. Germline loops: CDR1 MNHEY, CDR2 SMNVEV (reference sequence). Written as DNA, the CDR3 is TGTGCCAGCAGCTGGAATCGAGGAGATACGCAGTATTTT. As protein: CASSWNRGDTQYF.

The chain joins TRBV5-6 to TRBJ1-3; possible D gene TRBD1, 6 bases. The CDR3 runs to 15 residues. Trimming shortened V by 4 bases and J by 2 bases, and 13 bases separated the two germline ends. Looked up from germline, CDR1 is SGHDT and CDR2 is YYEEEE. CDR3 protein: CASSVLGHTGNTIYF. CDR3 nucleotide sequence: TGTGCCAGCAGCGTACTGGGACATACTGGAAACACCATATATTTT.

This clonotype was observed many times. The rearrangement uses TRBV11-2 and TRBJ2-7, with 9 bases matching TRBD1. Trimming at V came to 4 bases and at J to 7 bases, leaving 11 bases not matched to a gene. CDR1 is SGHAT and CDR2 is FQNNGV in the germline V gene. This CDR3 has 15 residues. The DNA of the CDR3 is TGTGCCAGCAGCTCACTACAGGGGGCTGGTAGGGAGCAGTACTTC. This codes for CASSSLQGAGREQYF.

The chain has TRBV11-3 and TRBJ2-5, with 15 bases that match TRBD2. The CDR3 runs to 16 residues. Germline V CDR1 and CDR2: SGHNT, YENEEA. After removal of 6 bases from V and 4 bases from J, the junction contained 6 bases not matched to a gene. The DNA for the CDR3 is TGTGCCAGCAGTTGGGGGGGACTAGCGGGAGGAGAGACCCAGTACTTC. It translates to CASSWGGLAGGETQYF.

The rearrangement joins TRBV7-9 to TRBJ2-3; D is uncertain. The V end lost 3 bases, the J end lost 6 bases, and 19 bases lay between the germline ends. Germline CDR1 SEHNR, CDR2 FQNEAQ (reference sequence). The CDR3 spans 16 residues. The CDR3 is CASSFPPGWGTDTQYF. As DNA, the CDR3 is TGTGCCAGCAGCTTCCCCCCGGGCTGGGGTACGGATACGCAGTATTTT. The complete variable domain, with remaining parts taken from reference TRBV7-9 and TRBJ2-3, reads DTGVSQNPRHKITKRGQNVTFRCDPISEHNRLYWYRQTLGQGPEFLTYFQNEAQLEKSRLLSDRFSAERPKGSFSTLEIQRTEQGDSAMYLCASSFPPGWGTDTQYFGPGTRLTVL.

In its sample, this clonotype was seen many times. The chain employs TRBV3-1 and TRBJ1-4; D remains ambiguous. The CDR3 is 12 amino acids. The V gene lost 1 base and the J gene lost 8 bases, with 5 bases spanning the gap. Germline lookup yields CDR1 LGHDT and CDR2 YNNKEL (reference sequence). The CDR3 loop is CASSQGNEKLFF. CDR3 nucleotide sequence: TGTGCCAGCAGCCAAGGCAACGAAAAACTGTTTTTT.

The chain carries TRBV3-1 and TRBJ1-2; no clear D. The CDR3 length is 14 residues. CDR1 is LGHDT and CDR2 is YNNKEL in the germline V gene (reference sequence). V was trimmed by 0 bases and J by 9 bases, leaving 14 bases between them. CDR3 sequence (DNA): TGTGCCAGCAGCCAAGATGGCGGGCCCTTCAGCTACACCTTC. The encoded protein is CASSQDGGPFSYTF.

In this sample, this clonotype turned up many times. The chain uses TRBV30 and TRBJ1-1; the D gene is possibly TRBD1 (5 bases). The CDR3 length is 13 residues. The V gene lost 2 bases and the J gene lost 3 bases, with 10 bases spanning the gap. From germline, CDR1 is GTSNPN and CDR2 SVGIG (reference sequence). The CDR3 loop reads CAWSIRGYTEAFF. The CDR3 nucleotides are TGTGCCTGGAGTATTCGGGGGTACACTGAAGCTTTCTTT.

The rearrangement links TRBV6-1 to TRBJ1-5; a possible D gene is TRBD1 (5 bases). Germline values: CDR1 MNHNS, CDR2 SASEGT. The CDR3 is made up of 14 amino acids. V gave up 1 base and J gave up 10 bases, with 14 bases separating them. The CDR3 region has the DNA TGTGCCAGCAGTGAAGGACCGGGGGTCCAACCCCAGCATTTT. It codes for CASSEGPGVQPQHF.

This chain joins TRBV12-3 or TRBV12-4 and TRBJ2-3; D remains unclear. The CDR3 runs to 15 residues. V shed 7 bases and J shed 2 bases, with 16 bases lying between them. The CDR3 loop reads CASTQLLGSTDTQYF. Written as DNA, the CDR3 is TGTGCCAGCACCCAGCTGTTAGGGTCCACAGATACGCAGTATTTT.

The rearrangement joins TRBV7-8 to TRBJ2-1; tentative D call: TRBD1 (6 bases). This CDR3 spans 13 amino acids. V was clipped by 5 bases and J by 10 bases, with 15 bases between them. Germline V gene lookup returns CDR1 SGHVS and CDR2 FQNEAQ. This chain's CDR3 is CASSERGSREQFF. The CDR3 nucleotides read TGTGCCAGCAGCGAAAGGGGGAGTAGGGAGCAGTTCTTC.

This clonotype appeared a few times. The chain employs TRBV6-6 and TRBJ2-2, with 7 nucleotides matching TRBD2. The CDR3 is 16 residues long. In germline, CDR1 is MNHNY, CDR2 SVGAGI (reference sequence). The ends lost 4 bases at V and 1 base at J; junction bases unmatched: 6. CDR3 amino acids: CASSSGTMRNTGELFF. The CDR3 DNA reads as TGTGCCAGCAGTTCGGGGACTATGAGGAACACCGGGGAGCTGTTTTTT.

The rearrangement uses TRBV19 and TRBJ1-1; D is uncertain. V lost 3 bases and J lost 11, with 10 bases in between. The V gene's germline CDR1 is LNHDA and CDR2 SQIVND (reference sequence). CDR3 length: 11 residues. CDR3 DNA: TGTGCCAGTAGTATTGGGTTTGCGGCTTTCTTT. It codes for CASSIGFAAFF.

This clonotype was seen only a few times. This chain uses TRBV27 with TRBJ1-2; D is undetermined. Germline V lookup: CDR1 MNHEY, CDR2 SMNVEV (reference sequence). Trimming removed 0 bases from V and 2 bases from J, with 10 bases in between. The length of the CDR3 is 15 residues. This CDR3 reads CASSLSSGRNYGYTF. For the CDR3, the DNA is TGTGCCAGCAGTTTATCTTCCGGACGGAACTATGGCTACACCTTC.

V usage is TRBV6-2 or TRBV6-3 and J usage is TRBJ1-5, with D hard to call. This CDR3 is built from 10 residues. Germline CDR1 MNHEY, CDR2 SVGEGT. Trimming removed 8 bases from V and 7 bases from J, with 6 bases in between. The CDR3 protein is CASGGQPQHF. CDR3 DNA sequence: TGTGCCAGCGGAGGGCAGCCCCAGCATTTT.

Ten or more counts support this clonotype. The V call is TRBV11-2, the J call TRBJ2-3, with 9 bases matching TRBD1. Germline V gene sequence: CDR1 SGHAT, CDR2 FQNNGV. The V gene end was trimmed by 7 bases and the J gene end by 5 bases; junction bases not matched to a gene: 13. This CDR3 comprises 16 residues. CDR3 in DNA: TGTGCCAGCACCCGGTTGGAGGGACAGGGAGGAGATACGCAGTATTTT. It yields the protein CASTRLEGQGGDTQYF.

Here the CDR3 DNA reads TGTGCCAGCAGGGCCCCGGAGATAGAGACGAACTTTGAGACCCAGTACTTC. It codes for CASRAPEIETNFETQYF. The chain joins TRBV12-3 or TRBV12-4 to TRBJ2-5; D is ambiguous. Trimming took 6 bases from V and 5 from J, leaving 25 bases between them. This CDR3 is 17 amino acids long.

This clonotype has only a few counts. The CDR3 here is CASTPWDRVTDTQYF. CDR3 sequence (DNA): TGTGCCAGCACTCCTTGGGACAGGGTTACAGATACGCAGTATTTT. The J gene is TRBJ2-3, the V gene TRBV12-3 or TRBV12-4; 9 bases fit TRBD1. Unmatched junction bases numbered 8, after V lost 7 bases and J lost 3 bases. The CDR3 is 15 amino acids.

In its sample, this clonotype was seen a few times. This chain uses TRBV7-6 with TRBJ2-6, with D perhaps assigned TRBD1 or TRBD2 (5 bases each). CDR3 length: 19 amino acids. Germline loops: CDR1 SGHVS, CDR2 FNYEAQ. V was trimmed by 4 bases and J by 0 bases, leaving 19 bases between them. Written as DNA, the CDR3 is TGTGCCAGCAGCTACCTTGTGGGGACGGTTCCCTCTGGGGCCAACGTCCTGACTTTC. It yields the protein CASSYLVGTVPSGANVLTF.

The genes are TRBV11-2 and TRBJ2-7; D may match TRBD1 or TRBD2 (5 bases each). The length of the CDR3 is 13 residues. CDR1 SGHAT and CDR2 FQNNGV come from the germline V gene. Trimming cost V 5 bases and J 1 base, with 9 bases left between them. CDR3: CASSPWGSYEQYF. CDR3 DNA: TGTGCCAGCAGCCCCTGGGGGTCCTACGAGCAGTACTTC.

This rearrangement joins TRBV4-1 to TRBJ1-5, with 9 bases fitting TRBD1. Germline V lookup: CDR1 MGHRA, CDR2 YSYEKL. The CDR3 runs 17 residues. Trimming cost V 4 bases and J 2 bases; bases outside gene matches: 9. The CDR3 loop reads CASSRTGEGIRNQPQHF. CDR3 nucleotides: TGCGCCAGCAGCCGGACAGGGGAGGGGATCCGCAATCAGCCCCAGCATTTT.

Only a few counts were recorded for this clonotype. The chain carries TRBV5-6 and TRBJ2-3, with a weak D call TRBD2 (6 bases). V was clipped by 3 bases and J by 6 bases, with 23 bases between them. The CDR3 consists of 17 residues. Germline values: CDR1 SGHDT, CDR2 YYEEEE. The CDR3 DNA sequence: TGTGCCAGCAGCTCCCTGGGCGGGGCGGGCGCGCGGGATACGCAGTATTTT. This codes for CASSSLGGAGARDTQYF.

The genes are TRBV18 and TRBJ2-4, with D unresolved. There are 14 residues in the CDR3. Germline CDR1 reads KGHSH; CDR2 reads LQKENI. V was cut by 3 bases and J by 0 bases, with 6 bases left in between. The CDR3 protein is CASSPDIAKNIQYF. CDR3 in DNA: TGTGCCAGCTCACCTGACATAGCCAAAAACATTCAGTACTTC.

V is TRBV27 and J is TRBJ1-5; D possibly corresponds to TRBD1 (6 bases). The V and J ends lost 6 bases and 0 bases respectively, with 18 bases between them. The length of the CDR3 is 17 residues. Looked up from germline, CDR1 is MNHEY and CDR2 is SMNVEV (reference sequence). The CDR3 coding sequence is TGTGCCAGCAGGTCGGGAGGGGGATACTATAGCAATCAGCCCCAGCATTTT. It specifies CASRSGGGYYSNQPQHF.

This clonotype appeared a few times. The J gene is TRBJ2-7, the V gene TRBV2; D is unresolved. Looked up from germline, CDR1 is SNHLY and CDR2 is FYNNEI. The V gene lost 2 bases and the J gene lost 4 bases, with 6 bases spanning the gap. The CDR3 is 12 amino acids. CDR3 protein: CASSEMGYEQYF. The CDR3 DNA sequence: TGTGCCAGCAGTGAAATGGGATACGAGCAGTACTTC.

In its sample, this clonotype was seen many times. The chain uses TRBV12-3 or TRBV12-4 and TRBJ2-1; 9 positions agree with TRBD1. There are 18 residues in the CDR3. V lost 0 bases and J lost 1; bases outside the gene matches: 7. The CDR3 spells CASSLARPGQGSYNEQFF. CDR3 bases: TGTGCCAGCAGTTTAGCGCGCCCCGGACAGGGGTCCTACAATGAGCAGTTCTTC.

The rearrangement uses TRBV4-2 and TRBJ2-4; 7 nucleotides line up with TRBD2. Germline V gives CDR1 LGHNA, CDR2 YNFKEQ. The CDR3 consists of 14 residues. Germline trimming cut 0 bases from V and 8 bases from J; bases unmatched to any gene: 4. The CDR3 DNA follows: TGTGCCAGCAGCCAAGAAAGACTAGCAGACATTCAGTACTTC. Its translation: CASSQERLADIQYF.